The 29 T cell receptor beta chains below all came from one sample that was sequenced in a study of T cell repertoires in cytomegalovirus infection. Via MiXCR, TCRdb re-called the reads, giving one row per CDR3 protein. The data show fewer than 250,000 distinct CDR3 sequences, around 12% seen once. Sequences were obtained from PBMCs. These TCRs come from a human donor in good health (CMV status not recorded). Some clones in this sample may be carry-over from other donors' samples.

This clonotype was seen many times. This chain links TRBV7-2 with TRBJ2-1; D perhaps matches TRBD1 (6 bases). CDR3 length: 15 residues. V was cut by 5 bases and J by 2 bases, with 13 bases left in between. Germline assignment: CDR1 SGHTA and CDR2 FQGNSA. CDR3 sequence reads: CASSTGTRPYNEQFF. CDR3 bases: TGTGCCAGCAGCACAGGGACAAGACCCTACAATGAGCAGTTCTTC. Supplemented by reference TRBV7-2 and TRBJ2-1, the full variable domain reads GAGVSQSPSNKVTEKGKDVELRCDPISGHTALYWYRQSLGQGLEFLIYFQGNSAPDKSGLPSDRFSAERTGGSVSTLTIQRTQQEDSAVYLCASSTGTRPYNEQFFGPGTRLTVL.

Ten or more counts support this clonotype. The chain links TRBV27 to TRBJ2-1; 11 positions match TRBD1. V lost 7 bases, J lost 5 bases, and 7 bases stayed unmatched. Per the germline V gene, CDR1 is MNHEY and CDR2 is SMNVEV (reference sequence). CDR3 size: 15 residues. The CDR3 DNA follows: TGTGCCAGCACTAGGGGACAGGGGGGAAACAATGAGCAGTTCTTC. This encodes CASTRGQGGNNEQFF.

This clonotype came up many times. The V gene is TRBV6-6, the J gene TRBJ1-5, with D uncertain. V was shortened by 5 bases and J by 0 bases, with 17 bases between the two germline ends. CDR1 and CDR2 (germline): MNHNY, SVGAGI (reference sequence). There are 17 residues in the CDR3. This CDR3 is CASSTGRNLDSNQPQHF. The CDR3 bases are TGTGCCAGCAGTACCGGACGGAACTTAGATAGCAATCAGCCCCAGCATTTT.

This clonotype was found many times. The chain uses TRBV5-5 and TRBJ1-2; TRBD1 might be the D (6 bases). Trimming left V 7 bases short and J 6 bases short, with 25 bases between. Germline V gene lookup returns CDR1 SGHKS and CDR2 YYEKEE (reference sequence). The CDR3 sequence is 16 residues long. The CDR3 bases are TGTGCCAGCGGATCCCGGGTCTACGAACCAGGGGATGGCTACACCTTC. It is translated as CASGSRVYEPGDGYTF.

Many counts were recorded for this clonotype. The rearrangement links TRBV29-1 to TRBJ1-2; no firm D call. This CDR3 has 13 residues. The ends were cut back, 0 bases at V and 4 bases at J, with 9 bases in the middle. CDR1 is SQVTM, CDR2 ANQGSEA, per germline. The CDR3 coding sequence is TGCAGCGTTGAAGATCCTGGTATCTATGGCTACACCTTC. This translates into CSVEDPGIYGYTF.

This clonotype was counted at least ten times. The CDR3 protein is CASTTLSGSLGEQYF. CDR3 in DNA: TGTGCCAGCACCACCCTGAGCGGGAGTCTGGGGGAGCAGTACTTC. The chain employs TRBV7-2 and TRBJ2-7; TRBD2 matches 8 bases. This CDR3 has 15 amino acids. Germline V gene data show CDR1 as SGHTA and CDR2 as FQGNSA. With 7 bases clipped from V and 7 bases from J, the junction kept 15 bases outside the gene matches.

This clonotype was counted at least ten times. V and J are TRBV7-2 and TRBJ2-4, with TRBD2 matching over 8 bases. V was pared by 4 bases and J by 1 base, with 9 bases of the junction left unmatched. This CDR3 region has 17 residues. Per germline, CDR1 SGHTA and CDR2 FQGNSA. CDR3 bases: TGTGCCAGCAGCTCACGGCCGGGACTAGAGGCCAAAAACATTCAGTACTTC. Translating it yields CASSSRPGLEAKNIQYF.

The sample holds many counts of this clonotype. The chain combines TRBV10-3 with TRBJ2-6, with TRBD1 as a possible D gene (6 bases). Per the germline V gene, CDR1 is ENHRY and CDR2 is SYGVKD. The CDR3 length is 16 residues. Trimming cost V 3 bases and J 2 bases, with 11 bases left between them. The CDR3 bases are TGTGCCATCAGTGAACCCCACAGGGCTGGGGCCAACGTCCTGACTTTC. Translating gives CAISEPHRAGANVLTF.

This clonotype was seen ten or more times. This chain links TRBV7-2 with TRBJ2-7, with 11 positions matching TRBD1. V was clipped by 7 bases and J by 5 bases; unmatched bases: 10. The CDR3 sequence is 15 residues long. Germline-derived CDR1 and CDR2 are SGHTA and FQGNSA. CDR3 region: CASTSRRGQGDEQYF. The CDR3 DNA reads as TGTGCCAGCACCTCTAGACGGGGACAGGGGGACGAGCAGTACTTC.

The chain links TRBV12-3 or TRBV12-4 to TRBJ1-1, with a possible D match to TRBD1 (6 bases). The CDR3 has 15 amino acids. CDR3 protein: CADSRAGEGNTEAFF. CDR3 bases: TGTGCGGACTCCAGGGCAGGGGAAGGGAACACTGAAGCTTTCTTT.

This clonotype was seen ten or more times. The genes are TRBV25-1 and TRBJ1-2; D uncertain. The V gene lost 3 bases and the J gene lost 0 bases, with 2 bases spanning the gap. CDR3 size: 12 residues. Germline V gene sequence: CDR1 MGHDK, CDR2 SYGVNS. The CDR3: CASSESNYGYTF. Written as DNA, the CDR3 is TGTGCCAGCAGTGAGTCTAACTATGGCTACACCTTC.

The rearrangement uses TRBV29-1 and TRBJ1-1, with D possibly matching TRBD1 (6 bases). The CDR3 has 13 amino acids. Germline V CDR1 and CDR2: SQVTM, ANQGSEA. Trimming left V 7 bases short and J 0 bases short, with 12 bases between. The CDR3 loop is CSAHREMNTEAFF. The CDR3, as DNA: TGCAGCGCTCACAGGGAGATGAACACTGAAGCTTTCTTT. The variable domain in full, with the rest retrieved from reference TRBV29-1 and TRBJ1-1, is SAVISQKPSRDICQRGTSLTIQCQVDSQVTMMFWYRQQPGQSLTLIATANQGSEATYESGFVIDKFPISRPNLTFSTLTVSNMSPEDSSIYLCSAHREMNTEAFFGQGTRLTVV.

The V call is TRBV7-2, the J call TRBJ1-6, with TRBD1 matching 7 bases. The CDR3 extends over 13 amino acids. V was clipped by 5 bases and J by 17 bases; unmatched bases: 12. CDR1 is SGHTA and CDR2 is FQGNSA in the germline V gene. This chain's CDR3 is CASSQNRDSTIHF. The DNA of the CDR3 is TGTGCCAGCAGCCAAAACCGGGACAGTACCATCCACTTT.

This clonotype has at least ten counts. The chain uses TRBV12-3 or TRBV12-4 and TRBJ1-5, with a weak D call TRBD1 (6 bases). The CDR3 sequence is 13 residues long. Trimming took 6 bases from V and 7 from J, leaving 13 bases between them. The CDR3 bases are TGTGCCAGCAGCCTCCCGGGGGCACAGCCCCAGCATTTT. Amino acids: CASSLPGAQPQHF.

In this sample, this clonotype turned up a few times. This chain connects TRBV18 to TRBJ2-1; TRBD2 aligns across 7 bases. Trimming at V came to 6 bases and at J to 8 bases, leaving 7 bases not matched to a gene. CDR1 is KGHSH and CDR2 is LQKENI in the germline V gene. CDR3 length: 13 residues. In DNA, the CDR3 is TGTGCCAGCTCCTTCACGGGGGGAGATGAGCAGTTCTTC. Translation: CASSFTGGDEQFF.

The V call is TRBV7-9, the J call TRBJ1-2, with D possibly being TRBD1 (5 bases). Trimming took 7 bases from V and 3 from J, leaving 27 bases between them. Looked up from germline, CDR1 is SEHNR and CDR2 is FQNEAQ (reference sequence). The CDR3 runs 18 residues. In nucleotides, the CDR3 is TGTGCCAGCACCTCTCCATCGAGGGACGGAGCGCCAGACTATGGCTACACCTTC. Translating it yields CASTSPSRDGAPDYGYTF.

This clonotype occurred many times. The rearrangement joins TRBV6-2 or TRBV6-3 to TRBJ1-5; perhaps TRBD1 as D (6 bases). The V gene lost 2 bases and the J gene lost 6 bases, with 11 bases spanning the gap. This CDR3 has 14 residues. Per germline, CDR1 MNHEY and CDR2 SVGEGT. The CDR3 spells CASSYPQGRQPQHF. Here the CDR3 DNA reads TGTGCCAGCAGTTACCCCCAGGGGCGTCAGCCCCAGCATTTT.

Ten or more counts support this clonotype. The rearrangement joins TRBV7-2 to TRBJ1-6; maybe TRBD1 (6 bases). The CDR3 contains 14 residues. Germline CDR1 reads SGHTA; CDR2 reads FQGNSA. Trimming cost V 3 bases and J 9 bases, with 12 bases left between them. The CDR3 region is CASSLDSSASPLHF. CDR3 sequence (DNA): TGTGCCAGCAGCTTGGACAGTAGCGCTTCACCCCTCCACTTT. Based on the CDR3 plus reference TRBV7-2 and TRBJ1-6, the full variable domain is GAGVSQSPSNKVTEKGKDVELRCDPISGHTALYWYRQSLGQGLEFLIYFQGNSAPDKSGLPSDRFSAERTGGSVSTLTIQRTQQEDSAVYLCASSLDSSASPLHFGNGTRLTVT.

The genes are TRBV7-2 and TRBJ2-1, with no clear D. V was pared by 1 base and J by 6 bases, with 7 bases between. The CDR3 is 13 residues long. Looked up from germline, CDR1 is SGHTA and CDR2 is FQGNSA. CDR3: CASSLGFSNEQFF. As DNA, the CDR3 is TGTGCCAGCAGCTTAGGCTTCTCCAATGAGCAGTTCTTC.

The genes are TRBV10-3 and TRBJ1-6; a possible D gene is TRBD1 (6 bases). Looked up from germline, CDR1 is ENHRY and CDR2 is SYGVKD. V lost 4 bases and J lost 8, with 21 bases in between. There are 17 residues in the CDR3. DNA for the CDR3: TGTGCCATCAGTGGACGACGGGGGCCTACGGCGGATTCACCCCTCCACTTT. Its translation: CAISGRRGPTADSPLHF.

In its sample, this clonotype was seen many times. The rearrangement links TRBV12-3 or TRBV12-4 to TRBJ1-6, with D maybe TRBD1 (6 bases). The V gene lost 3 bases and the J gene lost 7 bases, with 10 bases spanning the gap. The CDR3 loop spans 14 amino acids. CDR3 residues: CASSLGGGNSPLHF. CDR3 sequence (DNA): TGTGCCAGCAGTTTGGGGGGCGGCAATTCACCCCTCCACTTT.

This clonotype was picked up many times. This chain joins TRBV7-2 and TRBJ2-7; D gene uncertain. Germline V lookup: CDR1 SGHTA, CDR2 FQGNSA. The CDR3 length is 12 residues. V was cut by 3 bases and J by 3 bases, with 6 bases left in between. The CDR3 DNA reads TGTGCCAGCAGCTTCTCCAACTACGAGCAGTACTTC. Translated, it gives CASSFSNYEQYF.

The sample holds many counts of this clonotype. Here the CDR3 DNA reads TGTGCCAGCAGCTCGACAGGGGGCGCGAACACCGGGGAGCTGTTTTTT. Translated: CASSSTGGANTGELFF. The chain has TRBV7-2 and TRBJ2-2; 10 bases are shared with TRBD1. This CDR3 contains 16 residues. Germline CDR1 is SGHTA and CDR2 is FQGNSA. The V and J ends lost 4 bases and 0 bases, in that order; junction bases with no gene match: 2.

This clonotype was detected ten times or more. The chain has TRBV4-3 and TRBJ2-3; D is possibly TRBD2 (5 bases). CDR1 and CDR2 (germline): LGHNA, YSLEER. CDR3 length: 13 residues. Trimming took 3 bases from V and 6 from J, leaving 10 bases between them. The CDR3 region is CASSQTTSDTQYF. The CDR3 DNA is TGCGCCAGCAGCCAGACAACTAGTGATACGCAGTATTTT.

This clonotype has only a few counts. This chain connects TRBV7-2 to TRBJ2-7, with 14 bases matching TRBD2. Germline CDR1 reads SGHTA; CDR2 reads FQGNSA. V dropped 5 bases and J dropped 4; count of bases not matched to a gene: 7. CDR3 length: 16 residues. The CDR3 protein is CASSRHGLAGGYEQYF. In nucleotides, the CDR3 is TGTGCCAGCAGCCGCCACGGACTAGCGGGAGGTTACGAGCAGTACTTC.

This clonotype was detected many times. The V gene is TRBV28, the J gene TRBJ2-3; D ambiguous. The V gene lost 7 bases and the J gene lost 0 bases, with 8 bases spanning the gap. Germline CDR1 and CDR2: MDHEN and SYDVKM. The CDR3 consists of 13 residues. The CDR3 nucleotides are TGTGCCAGCACCGAACCCAGCACAGATACGCAGTATTTT. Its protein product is CASTEPSTDTQYF.

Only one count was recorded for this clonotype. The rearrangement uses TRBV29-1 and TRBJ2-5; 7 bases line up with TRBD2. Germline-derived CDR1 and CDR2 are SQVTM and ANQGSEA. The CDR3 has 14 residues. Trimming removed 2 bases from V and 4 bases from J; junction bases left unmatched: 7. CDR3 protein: CSVERRLARETQYF. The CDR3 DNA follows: TGCAGCGTTGAAAGGAGACTAGCCCGAGAGACCCAGTACTTC. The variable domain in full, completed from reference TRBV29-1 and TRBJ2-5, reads SAVISQKPSRDICQRGTSLTIQCQVDSQVTMMFWYRQQPGQSLTLIATANQGSEATYESGFVIDKFPISRPNLTFSTLTVSNMSPEDSSIYLCSVERRLARETQYFGPGTRLLVL.

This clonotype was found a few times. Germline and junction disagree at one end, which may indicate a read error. The CDR3 DNA reads TGTGCCAGTCGTATGAGGTTGGACACTGAAGCTTTCTTT. Translating it yields CASRMRLDTEAFF. The chain joins TRBV19 to TRBJ1-1, with D unclear. Germline loops: CDR1 LNHDA, CDR2 SQIVND (reference sequence). The CDR3 extends over 13 amino acids. The full variable domain, rest sourced from reference TRBV19 and TRBJ1-1, is DGGITQSPKYLFRKEGQNVTLSCEQNLNHDAMYWYRQDPGQGLRLIYYSQIVNDFQKGDIAEGYSVSREKKESFPLTVTSAQKNPTAFYLCASRMRLDTEAFFGQGTRLTVV.

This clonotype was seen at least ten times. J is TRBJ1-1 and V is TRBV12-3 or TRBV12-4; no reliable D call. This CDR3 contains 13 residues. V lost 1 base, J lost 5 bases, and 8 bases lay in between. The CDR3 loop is CASSLGPQTEAFF. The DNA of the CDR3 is TGTGCCAGCAGTTTAGGGCCGCAGACTGAAGCTTTCTTT.